The 20 T cell receptor beta chains presented below share a single source sample, sequenced in a study of control samples from healthy donors and cancer patients. The repertoire was sequenced with immunoSEQ multiplex PCR; TCRdb's copy has only in-frame clones and lacks some. The sample lists around 99,000 clones; around nine tenths were seen once. The sample was blood. The source of these receptors is a human donor in good health. The donor label of this sample is uncertain.

The chain couples TRBV7-2 to TRBJ2-1; D is unresolved. The CDR3 loop spans 17 amino acids. The germline V gene has CDR1 SGHTA and CDR2 FQGNSA. Trimming shortened V by 4 bases and J by 7 bases, and 23 bases separated the two germline ends. The chain's CDR3 is CASSSILGLPPKNEQFF. CDR3 bases: TGTGCCAGCAGCTCCATCCTGGGCCTACCCCCCAAAAATGAGCAGTTCTTC.

The CDR3 nucleotides are TGTGCCAGCAGGCCAGGGGTTGGGTATGGCTACACCTTC. It yields the protein CASRPGVGYGYTF. The chain combines TRBV21-1 with TRBJ1-2; TRBD1, the D gene given by the table, was not confirmed from the DNA. TRBV21-1 is given as a pseudogene. CDR3 length: 13 amino acids.

The chain joins TRBV6-2 or TRBV6-3 to TRBJ1-3, with D uncertain. V lost 4 bases and J lost 4, with 5 bases in between. CDR3 length: 12 amino acids. Germline assignment: CDR1 MNHEY and CDR2 SVGEGT. The CDR3 DNA follows: TGTGCCAGCAGTTTTGTCGGAAACACCATATATTTT. Amino acid sequence: CASSFVGNTIYF.

The V gene is TRBV7-8, the J gene TRBJ1-4; 8 bases align to TRBD1. This CDR3 spans 14 amino acids. Germline CDR1 is SGHVS and CDR2 is FQNEAQ. With V trimmed by 1 base and J by 5 bases, 0 bases remained unmatched. CDR3 sequence: CASSLGTGNEKLFF. Written as DNA, the CDR3 is TGTGCCAGCAGCTTAGGGACAGGGAATGAAAAACTGTTTTTT.

This clone appeared once. The genes are TRBV2 and TRBJ2-5; TRBD2 agrees at 9 bases. The CDR3 covers 14 residues. Germline-derived CDR1 and CDR2 are SNHLY and FYNNEI. Trimming at V came to 1 base and at J to 5 bases, leaving 2 bases not matched to a gene. In nucleotides, the CDR3 is TGTGCCAGCAGTGAAGTAGCGGGGGCGGAGACCCAGTACTTC. As protein: CASSEVAGAETQYF.

V is TRBV24-1 and J is TRBJ2-1, with 11 bases lining up with TRBD2. In germline, CDR1 is KGHDR, CDR2 SFDVKD. The CDR3 runs to 15 residues. With V trimmed by 4 bases and J by 3 bases, 1 base remained unmatched. CDR3 bases: TGTGCCACCAGTGAGACTAGCGGGGTCTACAATGAGCAGTTCTTC. This gives the protein CATSETSGVYNEQFF.

In its sample, this clone was seen once. The junction differs from germline at one of its ends, possibly a read error. V usage is TRBV29-1 and J usage is TRBJ1-1, with a tentative D call TRBD1 (5 bases). Germline CDR1 SQVTM, CDR2 ANQGSEA. This CDR3 has 8 residues. CDR3 nucleotides: TGCAGCGTGGCCGGGGCCTCTTTT. This translates into CSVAGASF.

The chain joins TRBV5-6 to TRBJ1-5; the D gene is possibly TRBD1 (5 bases). The germline gives CDR1 SGHDT, CDR2 YYEEEE. CDR3 length equals 14 residues. The V and J ends lost 4 bases and 7 bases respectively, with 15 bases between them. DNA for the CDR3: TGTGCCAGCAGCAGGCGGGGCTTGGGGCAGCCCCAGCATTTT. Translated, it gives CASSRRGLGQPQHF.

The CDR3 region is CASRQGLRAFF. CDR3 nucleotide sequence: TGTGCCAGCAGACAGGGTTTGAGGGCTTTCTTT. This chain connects TRBV12-3 or TRBV12-4 to TRBJ1-1, with D possibly matching TRBD1 (6 bases). The V end was cut by 6 bases, the J end by 11 bases, with 13 bases between. The CDR3 contains 11 residues.

The chain carries TRBV5-4 and TRBJ2-3; D is perhaps TRBD2 (7 bases). Germline values: CDR1 SGHNT, CDR2 YYREEE (reference sequence). This CDR3 is 15 amino acids long. Trimming removed 4 bases from V and 4 bases from J, with 16 bases in between. The CDR3 here is CASSPSGGPPDTQYF. CDR3 bases: TGTGCCAGCAGCCCATCCGGGGGGCCCCCAGATACGCAGTATTTT.

The chain couples TRBV24-1 to TRBJ2-3; TRBD1 matches 9 bases. The V gene's germline CDR1 is KGHDR and CDR2 SFDVKD. CDR3 length: 18 amino acids. Trimming cost V 5 bases and J 2 bases; bases outside gene matches: 13. The CDR3 protein is CATSARDRARSDTDTQYF. CDR3 DNA: TGTGCCACCAGTGCCCGGGACAGGGCAAGGTCGGACACAGATACGCAGTATTTT.

The rearrangement uses TRBV20-1 and TRBJ2-1, with D unclear. From germline, CDR1 is DFQATT and CDR2 SNEGSKA (reference sequence). Trimming left V 3 bases short and J 10 bases short, with 10 bases between. The CDR3 length is 11 residues. The CDR3 DNA reads as TGCAGTGCTAGGGTCTCGTCAGAGCAGTTCTTC. Protein product: CSARVSSEQFF.

The rearrangement links TRBV2 to TRBJ1-2, with 9 nucleotides matching TRBD1. This CDR3 region has 14 residues. Germline V gene data show CDR1 as SNHLY and CDR2 as FYNNEI. The V segment lost 5 bases and the J segment 3 bases; nucleotides outside the gene matches: 4. CDR3 protein: CASSNRGPYYGYTF. CDR3 in DNA: TGTGCCAGCAGTAACAGGGGGCCTTACTATGGCTACACCTTC.

The chain has TRBV6-6 and TRBJ2-5, with D perhaps given as TRBD1 or TRBD2 (5 bases each). Germline V CDR1 and CDR2: MNHNY, SVGAGI (reference sequence). Trimming removed 6 bases at V and 5 bases at J, with 22 bases between. This CDR3 is 16 amino acids long. The CDR3 sequence is CASSRSGTGFAETQYF. The CDR3 DNA reads TGTGCCAGCAGCCGATCCGGGACCGGGTTCGCGGAGACCCAGTACTTC.

The chain uses TRBV19 and TRBJ2-2, with D uncertain. Trimming removed 8 bases from V and 0 bases from J, with 10 bases in between. From germline, CDR1 is LNHDA and CDR2 SQIVND (reference sequence). This CDR3 contains 14 residues. Written as DNA, the CDR3 is TGTGCCAGTCGAGGCCTTACGAACACCGGGGAGCTGTTTTTT. It encodes CASRGLTNTGELFF.

This chain uses TRBV5-4 with TRBJ1-2; TRBD1 matches at 8 bases. CDR1 is SGHNT, CDR2 YYREEE, per germline (reference sequence). The junction had 8 bases not matched to a gene; V was cut back by 0 bases and J by 7 bases. CDR3 length: 15 residues. For the CDR3, the DNA is TGTGCCAGCAGCTTGGCCCCGGACAGGGAGTCTGGCTACACCTTC. Its translation is CASSLAPDRESGYTF.

V usage is TRBV27 and J usage is TRBJ1-1, with D maybe TRBD1 (6 bases). V lost 1 base and J 3 bases, leaving 18 bases between the germline ends. The CDR3 has 17 residues. Germline assignment: CDR1 MNHEY and CDR2 SMNVEV (reference sequence). Here the CDR3 DNA reads TGTGCCAGCAGTTTATTGCGCTCGTCGGGGGCCCACACTGAAGCTTTCTTT. Translation: CASSLLRSSGAHTEAFF.

This chain joins TRBV18 and TRBJ1-3; no reliable D call. The CDR3 runs to 13 residues. Germline V gene data show CDR1 as KGHSH and CDR2 as LQKENI. Trimming cost V 6 bases and J 6 bases, with 12 bases left between them. CDR3 in amino acids: CASSPRRENTIYF. CDR3 in DNA: TGTGCCAGCTCCCCCCGGCGGGAAAACACCATATATTTT.

In this sample, this clone turned up once. The genes are TRBV12-5 and TRBJ2-7; 9 bases fit TRBD1. The CDR3 contains 15 residues. V shed 5 bases, J shed 3 bases, and the junction held 8 bases outside the gene matches. Per the germline V gene, CDR1 is LGHNT and CDR2 is FRNRAP. Here the CDR3 reads CASGPGTGFDYEQYF. CDR3 coding DNA: TGTGCTAGTGGTCCCGGGACAGGGTTCGACTACGAGCAGTACTTC.

The chain recombines TRBV14 with TRBJ2-1, with 9 positions matching TRBD2. CDR1 is SGHDN, CDR2 FVKESK, per germline. The CDR3 loop spans 15 amino acids. V shed 1 base, J shed 5 bases, and the junction held 3 bases outside the gene matches. CDR3 bases: TGTGCCAGCAGCCAAGCTCTAGCGGGAAACAATGAGCAGTTCTTC. Its protein product is CASSQALAGNNEQFF.